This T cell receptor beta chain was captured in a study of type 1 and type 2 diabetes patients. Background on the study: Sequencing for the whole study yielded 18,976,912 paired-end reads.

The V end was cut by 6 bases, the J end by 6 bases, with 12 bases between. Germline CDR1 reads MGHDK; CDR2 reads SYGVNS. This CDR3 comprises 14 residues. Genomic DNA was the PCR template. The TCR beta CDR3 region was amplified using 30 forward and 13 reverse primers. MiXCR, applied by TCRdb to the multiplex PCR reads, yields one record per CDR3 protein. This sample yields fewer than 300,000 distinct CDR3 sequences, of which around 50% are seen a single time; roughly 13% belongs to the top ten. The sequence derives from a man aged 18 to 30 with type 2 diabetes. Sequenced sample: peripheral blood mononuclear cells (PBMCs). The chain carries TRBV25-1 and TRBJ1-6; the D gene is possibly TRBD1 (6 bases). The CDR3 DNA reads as TGTGCCAGCAGCATAGGGGGGGCTAATTCACCCCTCCACTTT. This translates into CASSIGGANSPLHF.